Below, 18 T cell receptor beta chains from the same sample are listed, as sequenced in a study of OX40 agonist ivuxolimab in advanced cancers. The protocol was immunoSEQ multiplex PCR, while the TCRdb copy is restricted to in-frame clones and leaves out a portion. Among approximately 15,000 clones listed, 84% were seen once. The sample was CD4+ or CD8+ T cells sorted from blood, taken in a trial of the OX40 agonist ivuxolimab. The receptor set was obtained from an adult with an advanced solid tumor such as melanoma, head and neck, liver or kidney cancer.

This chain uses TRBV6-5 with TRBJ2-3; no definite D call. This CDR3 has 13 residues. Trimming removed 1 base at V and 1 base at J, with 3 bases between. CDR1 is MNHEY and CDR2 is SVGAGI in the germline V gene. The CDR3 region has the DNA TGTGCCAGCAGTTACTATGGCACAGATACGCAGTATTTT. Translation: CASSYYGTDTQYF.

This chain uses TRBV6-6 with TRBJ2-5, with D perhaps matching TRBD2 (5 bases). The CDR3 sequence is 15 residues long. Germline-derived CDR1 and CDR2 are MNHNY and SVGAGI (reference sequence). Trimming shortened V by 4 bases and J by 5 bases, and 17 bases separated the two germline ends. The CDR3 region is CASSLYSVPGETQYF. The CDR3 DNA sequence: TGTGCCAGCAGTTTGTATAGCGTTCCCGGGGAGACCCAGTACTTC.

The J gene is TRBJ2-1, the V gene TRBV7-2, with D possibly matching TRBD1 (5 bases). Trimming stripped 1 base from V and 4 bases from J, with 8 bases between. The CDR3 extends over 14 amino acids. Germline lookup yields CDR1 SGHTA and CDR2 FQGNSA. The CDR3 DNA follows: TGTGCCAGCAGCTTAGGGGGCGAATACAATGAGCAGTTCTTC. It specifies CASSLGGEYNEQFF.

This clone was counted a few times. CDR3 coding DNA: TGTGCCAGCAGCCCACTAGCGGGAGGGCCCAATGAGCAGTTCTTC. The encoded protein is CASSPLAGGPNEQFF. This chain links TRBV11-3 with TRBJ2-1; 13 bases align to TRBD2. Germline V gene sequence: CDR1 SGHNT, CDR2 YENEEA. There are 15 residues in the CDR3. V gave up 5 bases and J gave up 6 bases; unmatched junction bases: 4.

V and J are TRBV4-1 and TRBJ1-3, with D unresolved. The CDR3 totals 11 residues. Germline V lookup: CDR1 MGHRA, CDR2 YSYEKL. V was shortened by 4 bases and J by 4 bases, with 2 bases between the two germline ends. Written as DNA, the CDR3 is TGCGCCAGCAGCCTCGGAAACACCATATATTTT. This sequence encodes CASSLGNTIYF.

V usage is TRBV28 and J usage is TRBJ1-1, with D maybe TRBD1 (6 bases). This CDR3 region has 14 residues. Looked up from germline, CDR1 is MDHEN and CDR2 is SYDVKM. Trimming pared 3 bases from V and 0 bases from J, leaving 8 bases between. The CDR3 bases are TGTGCCAGCAGTTTGCAGGGGATGAACACTGAAGCTTTCTTT. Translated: CASSLQGMNTEAFF. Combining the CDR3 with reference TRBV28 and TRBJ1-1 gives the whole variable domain DVKVTQSSRYLVKRTGEKVFLECVQDMDHENMFWYRQDPGLGLRLIYFSYDVKMKEKGDIPEGYSVSREKKERFSLILESASTNQTSMYLCASSLQGMNTEAFFGQGTRLTVV.

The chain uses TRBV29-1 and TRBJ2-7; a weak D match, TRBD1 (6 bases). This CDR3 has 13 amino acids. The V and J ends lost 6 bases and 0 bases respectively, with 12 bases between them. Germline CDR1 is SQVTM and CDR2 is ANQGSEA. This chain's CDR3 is CSVRDTDSYEQYF. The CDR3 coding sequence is TGCAGCGTCCGGGACACAGACTCCTACGAGCAGTACTTC.

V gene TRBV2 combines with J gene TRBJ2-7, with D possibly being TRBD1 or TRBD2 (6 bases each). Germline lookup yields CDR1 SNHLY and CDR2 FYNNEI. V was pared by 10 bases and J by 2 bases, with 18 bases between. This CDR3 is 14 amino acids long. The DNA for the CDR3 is TGTGCCACCTACGGGGGCGGAACGACCTACGAGCAGTACTTC. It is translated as CATYGGGTTYEQYF.

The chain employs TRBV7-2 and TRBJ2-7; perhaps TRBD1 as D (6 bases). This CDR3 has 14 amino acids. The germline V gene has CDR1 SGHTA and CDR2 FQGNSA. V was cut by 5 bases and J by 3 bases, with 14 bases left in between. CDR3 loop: CASSGWLGGYEQYF. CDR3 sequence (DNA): TGTGCCAGCAGCGGATGGCTAGGGGGCTACGAGCAGTACTTC.

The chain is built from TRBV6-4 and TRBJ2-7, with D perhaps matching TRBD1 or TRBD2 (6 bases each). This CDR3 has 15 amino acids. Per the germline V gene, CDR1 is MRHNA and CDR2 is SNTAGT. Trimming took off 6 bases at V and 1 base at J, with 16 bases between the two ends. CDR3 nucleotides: TGTGCCAGCAGCCCGGGGGCAGGGTCTTCCTACGAGCAGTACTTC. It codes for CASSPGAGSSYEQYF.

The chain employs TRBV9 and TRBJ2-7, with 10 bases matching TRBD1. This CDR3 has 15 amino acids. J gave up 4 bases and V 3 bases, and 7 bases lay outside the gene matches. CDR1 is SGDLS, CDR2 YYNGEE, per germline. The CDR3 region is CASSEGGTGVYEQYF. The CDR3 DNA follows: TGTGCCAGCAGCGAGGGGGGGACAGGGGTTTACGAGCAGTACTTC. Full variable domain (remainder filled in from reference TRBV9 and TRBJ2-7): DSGVTQTPKHLITATGQRVTLRCSPRSGDLSVYWYQQSLDQGLQFLIQYYNGEERAKGNILERFSAQQFPDLHSELNLSSLELGDSALYFCASSEGGTGVYEQYFGPGTRLTVT.

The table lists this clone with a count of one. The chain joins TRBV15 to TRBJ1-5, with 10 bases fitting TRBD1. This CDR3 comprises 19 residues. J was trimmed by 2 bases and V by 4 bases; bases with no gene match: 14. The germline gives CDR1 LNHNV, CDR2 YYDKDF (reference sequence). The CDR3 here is CATSNKGQGGDEGNQPQHF. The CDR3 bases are TGTGCCACCAGCAATAAAGGACAGGGGGGAGACGAGGGCAATCAGCCCCAGCATTTT.

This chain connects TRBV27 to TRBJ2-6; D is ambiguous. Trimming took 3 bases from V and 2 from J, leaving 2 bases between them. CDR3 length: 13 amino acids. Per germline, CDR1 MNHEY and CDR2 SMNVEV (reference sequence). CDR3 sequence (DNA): TGTGCCAGCAGTTTCACTGGGGCCAACGTCCTGACTTTC. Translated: CASSFTGANVLTF.

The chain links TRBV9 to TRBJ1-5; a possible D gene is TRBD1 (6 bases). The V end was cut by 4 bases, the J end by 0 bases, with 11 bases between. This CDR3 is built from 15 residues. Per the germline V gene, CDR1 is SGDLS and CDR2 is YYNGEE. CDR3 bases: TGTGCCAGCAGCCTGGGGGGGCTTAGCAATCAGCCCCAGCATTTT. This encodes CASSLGGLSNQPQHF.

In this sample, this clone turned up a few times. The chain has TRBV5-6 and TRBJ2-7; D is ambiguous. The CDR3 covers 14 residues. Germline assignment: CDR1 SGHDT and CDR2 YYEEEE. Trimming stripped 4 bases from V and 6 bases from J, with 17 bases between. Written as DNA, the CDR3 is TGTGCCAGCAGCGACGGCGTCAGCTTACGCGAGCAGTACTTC. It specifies CASSDGVSLREQYF.

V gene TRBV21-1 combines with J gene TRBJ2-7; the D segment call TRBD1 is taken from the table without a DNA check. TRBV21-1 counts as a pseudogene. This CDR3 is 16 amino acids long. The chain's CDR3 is CASSLPIRDRDYEQYF. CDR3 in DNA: TGTGCCAGCAGCCTGCCAATCCGGGACAGGGACTACGAGCAGTACTTC.

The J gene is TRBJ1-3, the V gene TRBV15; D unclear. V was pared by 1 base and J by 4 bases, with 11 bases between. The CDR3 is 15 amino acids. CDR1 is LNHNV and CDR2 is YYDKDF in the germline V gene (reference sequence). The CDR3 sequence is CATSRAPEGGNTIYF. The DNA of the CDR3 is TGTGCCACCAGCAGAGCTCCGGAGGGAGGAAACACCATATATTTT. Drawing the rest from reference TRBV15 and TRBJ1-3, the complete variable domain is DAMVIQNPRYQVTQFGKPVTLSCSQTLNHNVMYWYQQKSSQAPKLLFHYYDKDFNNEADTPDNFQSRRPNTSFCFLDIRSPGLGDTAMYLCATSRAPEGGNTIYFGEGSWLTVV.

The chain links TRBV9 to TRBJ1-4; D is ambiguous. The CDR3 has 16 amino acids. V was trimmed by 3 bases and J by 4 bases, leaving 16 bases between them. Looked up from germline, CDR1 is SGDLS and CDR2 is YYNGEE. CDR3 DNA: TGTGCCAGCAGCGAGTCCTCCAGAGGAAGTAATGAAAAACTGTTTTTT. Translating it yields CASSESSRGSNEKLFF.